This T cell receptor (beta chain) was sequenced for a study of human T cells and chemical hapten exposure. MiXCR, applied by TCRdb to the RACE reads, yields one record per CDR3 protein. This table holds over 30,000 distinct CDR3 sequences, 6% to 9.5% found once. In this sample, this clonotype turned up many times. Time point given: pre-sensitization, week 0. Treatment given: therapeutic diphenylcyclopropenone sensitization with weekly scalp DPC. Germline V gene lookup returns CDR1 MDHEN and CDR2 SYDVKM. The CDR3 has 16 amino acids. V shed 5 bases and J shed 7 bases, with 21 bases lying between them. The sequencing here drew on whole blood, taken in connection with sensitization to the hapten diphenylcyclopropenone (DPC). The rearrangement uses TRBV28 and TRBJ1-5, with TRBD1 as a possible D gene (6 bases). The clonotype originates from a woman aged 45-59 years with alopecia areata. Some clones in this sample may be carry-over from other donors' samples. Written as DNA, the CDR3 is TGTGCCAGCAGTCCCTCTACAGGGACGGGAGGACAGCCCCAGCATTTT. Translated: CASSPSTGTGGQPQHF.